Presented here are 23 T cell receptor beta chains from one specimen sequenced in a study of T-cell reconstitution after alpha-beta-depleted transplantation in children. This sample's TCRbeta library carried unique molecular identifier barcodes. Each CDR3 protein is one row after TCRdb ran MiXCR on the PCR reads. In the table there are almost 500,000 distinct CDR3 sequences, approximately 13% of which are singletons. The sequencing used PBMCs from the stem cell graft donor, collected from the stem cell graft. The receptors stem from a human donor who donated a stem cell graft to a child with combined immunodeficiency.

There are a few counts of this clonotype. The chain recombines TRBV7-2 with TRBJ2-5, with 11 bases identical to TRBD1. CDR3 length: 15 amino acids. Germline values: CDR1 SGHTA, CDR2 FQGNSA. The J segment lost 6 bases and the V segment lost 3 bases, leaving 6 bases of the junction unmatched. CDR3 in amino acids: CASSFRTGGAQTQYF. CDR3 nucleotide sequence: TGTGCCAGCAGCTTCCGGACAGGGGGCGCCCAGACCCAGTACTTC.

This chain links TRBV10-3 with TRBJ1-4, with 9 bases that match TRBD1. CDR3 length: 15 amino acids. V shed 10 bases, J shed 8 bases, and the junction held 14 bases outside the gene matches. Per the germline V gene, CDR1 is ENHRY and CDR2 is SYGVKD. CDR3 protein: CATTGTGNPQEKLFF. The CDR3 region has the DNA TGTGCCACCACCGGGACAGGGAATCCCCAAGAAAAACTGTTTTTT.

The CDR3 DNA follows: TGTGCCAGCAGTTTTCGCGGGAGGGCCGCCCCCTACAATGAGCAGTTCTTC. It is translated as CASSFRGRAAPYNEQFF. The rearrangement uses TRBV12-3 or TRBV12-4 and TRBJ2-1; 9 nucleotides agree with TRBD2. The CDR3 covers 17 residues. V shed 3 bases and J 2 bases; nucleotides not matched to a gene: 8.

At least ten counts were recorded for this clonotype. The CDR3 spells CASTDPSGGGNTQYF. The CDR3 coding sequence is TGTGCCAGCACAGACCCCAGCGGGGGCGGGAATACGCAGTATTTT. V and J are TRBV6-2 or TRBV6-3 and TRBJ2-3; TRBD2 aligns across 8 bases. Trimming removed 7 bases from V and 7 bases from J; junction bases left unmatched: 13. The CDR3 has 15 amino acids. Germline CDR1 reads MNHEY; CDR2 reads SVGEGT.

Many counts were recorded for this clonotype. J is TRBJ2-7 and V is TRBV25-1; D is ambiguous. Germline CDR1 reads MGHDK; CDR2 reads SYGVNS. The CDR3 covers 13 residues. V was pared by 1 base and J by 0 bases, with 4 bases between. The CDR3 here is CASSESISYEQYF. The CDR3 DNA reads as TGTGCCAGCAGTGAATCCATCTCCTACGAGCAGTACTTC.

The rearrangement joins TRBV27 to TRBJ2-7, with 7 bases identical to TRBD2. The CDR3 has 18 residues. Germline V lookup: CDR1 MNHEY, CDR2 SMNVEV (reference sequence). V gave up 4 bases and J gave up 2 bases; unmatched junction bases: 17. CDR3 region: CASSSGNYGTTHPYEQYF. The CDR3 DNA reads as TGTGCCAGCAGTTCGGGAAACTACGGGACTACCCACCCCTACGAGCAGTACTTC.

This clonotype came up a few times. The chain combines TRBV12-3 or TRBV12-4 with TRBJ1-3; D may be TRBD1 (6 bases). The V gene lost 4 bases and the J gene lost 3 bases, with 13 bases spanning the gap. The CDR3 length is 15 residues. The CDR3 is CASSSADRHGNTIYF. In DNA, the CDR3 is TGTGCCAGCAGTTCTGCGGACAGACATGGAAACACCATATATTTT.

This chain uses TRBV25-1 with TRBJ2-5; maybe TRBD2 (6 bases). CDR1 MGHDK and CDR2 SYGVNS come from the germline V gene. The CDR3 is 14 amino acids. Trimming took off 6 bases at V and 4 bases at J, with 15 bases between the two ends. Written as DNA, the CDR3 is TGTGCCAGCAGCTGGACTATCGAGGTAGAGACCCAGTACTTC. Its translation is CASSWTIEVETQYF. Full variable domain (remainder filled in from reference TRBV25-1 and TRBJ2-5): EADIYQTPRYLVIGTGKKITLECSQTMGHDKMYWYQQDPGMELHLIHYSYGVNSTEKGDLSSESTVSRIRTEHFPLTLESARPSHTSQYLCASSWTIEVETQYFGPGTRLLVL.

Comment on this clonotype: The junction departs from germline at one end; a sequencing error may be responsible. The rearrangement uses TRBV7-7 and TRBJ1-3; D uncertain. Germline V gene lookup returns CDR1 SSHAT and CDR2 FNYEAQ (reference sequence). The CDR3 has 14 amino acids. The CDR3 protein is CASSHSGAGNTIYF. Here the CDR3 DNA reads TGTGCTAGCAGCCACTCCGGCGCGGGAAACACCATATATTTT.

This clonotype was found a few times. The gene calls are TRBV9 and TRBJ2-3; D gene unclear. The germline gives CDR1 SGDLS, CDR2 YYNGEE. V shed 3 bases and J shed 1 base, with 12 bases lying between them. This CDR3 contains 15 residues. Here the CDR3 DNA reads TGTGCCAGCAGCGCCACAGCACCCGGCACAGATACGCAGTATTTT. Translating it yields CASSATAPGTDTQYF.

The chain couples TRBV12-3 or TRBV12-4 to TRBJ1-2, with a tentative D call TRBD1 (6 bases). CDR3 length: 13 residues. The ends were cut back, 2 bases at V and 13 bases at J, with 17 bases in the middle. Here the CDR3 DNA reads TGTGCCAGCAGTTTAACGTCCGGGGGCGGGTGCACCTTC. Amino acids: CASSLTSGGGCTF.

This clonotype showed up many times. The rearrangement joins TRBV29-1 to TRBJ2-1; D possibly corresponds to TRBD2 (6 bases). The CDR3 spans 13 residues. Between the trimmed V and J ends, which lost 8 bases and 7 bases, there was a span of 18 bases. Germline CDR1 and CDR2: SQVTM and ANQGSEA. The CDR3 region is CSLGLRTGNEQFF. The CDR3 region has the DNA TGCAGCCTCGGACTACGCACCGGGAATGAGCAGTTCTTC.

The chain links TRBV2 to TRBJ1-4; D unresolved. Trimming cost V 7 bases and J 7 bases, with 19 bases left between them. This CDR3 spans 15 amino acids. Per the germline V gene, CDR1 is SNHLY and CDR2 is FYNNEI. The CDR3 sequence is CASTPTAGNSEKLFF. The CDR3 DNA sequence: TGTGCCAGCACCCCCACCGCGGGGAACAGTGAAAAACTGTTTTTT.

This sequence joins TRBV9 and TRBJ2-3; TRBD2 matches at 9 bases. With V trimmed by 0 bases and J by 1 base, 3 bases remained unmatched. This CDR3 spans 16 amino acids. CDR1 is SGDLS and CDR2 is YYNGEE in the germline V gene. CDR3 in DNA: TGTGCCAGCAGCGTAGATAGCGGGGGCCGCACAGATACGCAGTATTTT. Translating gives CASSVDSGGRTDTQYF. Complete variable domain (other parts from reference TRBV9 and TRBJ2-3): DSGVTQTPKHLITATGQRVTLRCSPRSGDLSVYWYQQSLDQGLQFLIQYYNGEERAKGNILERFSAQQFPDLHSELNLSSLELGDSALYFCASSVDSGGRTDTQYFGPGTRLTVL.

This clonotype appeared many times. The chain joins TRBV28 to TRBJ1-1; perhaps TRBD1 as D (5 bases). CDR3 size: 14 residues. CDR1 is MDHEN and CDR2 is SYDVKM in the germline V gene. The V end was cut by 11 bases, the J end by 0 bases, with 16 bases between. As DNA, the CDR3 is TGTGCCGGAAAGGCGGCAGGGATGAACACTGAAGCTTTCTTT. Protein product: CAGKAAGMNTEAFF.

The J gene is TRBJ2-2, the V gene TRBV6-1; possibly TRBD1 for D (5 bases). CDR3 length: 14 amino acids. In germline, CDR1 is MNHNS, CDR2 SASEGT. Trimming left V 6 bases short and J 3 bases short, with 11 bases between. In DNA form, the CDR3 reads TGTGCCAGCAGGGCAAGGGGTTACACCGGGGAGCTGTTTTTT. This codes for CASRARGYTGELFF.

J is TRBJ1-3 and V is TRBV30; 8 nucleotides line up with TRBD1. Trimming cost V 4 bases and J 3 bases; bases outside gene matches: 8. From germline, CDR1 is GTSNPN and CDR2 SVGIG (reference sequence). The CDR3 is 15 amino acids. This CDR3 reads CAWTKDRGYGNTIYF. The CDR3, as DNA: TGTGCCTGGACCAAAGACAGGGGATATGGAAACACCATATATTTT.

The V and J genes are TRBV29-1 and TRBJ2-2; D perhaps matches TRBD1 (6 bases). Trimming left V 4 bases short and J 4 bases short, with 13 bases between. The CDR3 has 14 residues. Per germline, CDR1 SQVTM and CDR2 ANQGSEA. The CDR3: CSVAGVKVTGELFF. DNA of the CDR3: TGCAGCGTTGCAGGGGTTAAAGTCACCGGGGAGCTGTTTTTT.

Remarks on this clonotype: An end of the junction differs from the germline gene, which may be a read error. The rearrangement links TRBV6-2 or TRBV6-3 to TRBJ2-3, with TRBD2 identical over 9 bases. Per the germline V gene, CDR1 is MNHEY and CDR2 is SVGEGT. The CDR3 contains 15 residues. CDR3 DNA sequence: TGTGCCAGCAGTTACCCTAGCGGGATCACAGATATGCAGTATTTT. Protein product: CASSYPSGITDMQYF.

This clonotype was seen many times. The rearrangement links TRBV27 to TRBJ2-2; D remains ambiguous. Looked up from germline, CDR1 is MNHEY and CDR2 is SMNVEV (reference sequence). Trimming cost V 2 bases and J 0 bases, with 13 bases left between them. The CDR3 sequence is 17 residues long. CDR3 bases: TGTGCCAGCAGTTTAGACACCTACAGCGCGAACACCGGGGAGCTGTTTTTT. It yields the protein CASSLDTYSANTGELFF.

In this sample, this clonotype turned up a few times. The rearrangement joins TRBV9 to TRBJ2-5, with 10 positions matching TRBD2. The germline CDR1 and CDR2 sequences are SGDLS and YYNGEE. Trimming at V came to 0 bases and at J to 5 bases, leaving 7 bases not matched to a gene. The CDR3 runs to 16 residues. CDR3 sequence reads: CASSVAGLAGEETQYF. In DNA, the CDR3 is TGTGCCAGCAGCGTAGCTGGGCTAGCGGGAGAGGAGACCCAGTACTTC. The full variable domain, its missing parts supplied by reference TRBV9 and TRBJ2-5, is DSGVTQTPKHLITATGQRVTLRCSPRSGDLSVYWYQQSLDQGLQFLIQYYNGEERAKGNILERFSAQQFPDLHSELNLSSLELGDSALYFCASSVAGLAGEETQYFGPGTRLLVL.

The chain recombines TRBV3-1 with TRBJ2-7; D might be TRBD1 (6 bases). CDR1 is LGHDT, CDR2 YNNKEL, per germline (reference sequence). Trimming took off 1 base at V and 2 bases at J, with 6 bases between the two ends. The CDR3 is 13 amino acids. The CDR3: CASSQGTAYEQYF. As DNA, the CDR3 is TGTGCCAGCAGCCAAGGGACAGCCTACGAGCAGTACTTC.

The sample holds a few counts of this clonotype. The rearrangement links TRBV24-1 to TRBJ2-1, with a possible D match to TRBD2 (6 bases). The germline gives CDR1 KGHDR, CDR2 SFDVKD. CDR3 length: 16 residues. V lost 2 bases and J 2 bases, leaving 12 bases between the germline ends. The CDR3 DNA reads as TGTGCCACCAGTGATTATGGGGGGAGAGCCTACAATGAGCAGTTCTTC. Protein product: CATSDYGGRAYNEQFF.